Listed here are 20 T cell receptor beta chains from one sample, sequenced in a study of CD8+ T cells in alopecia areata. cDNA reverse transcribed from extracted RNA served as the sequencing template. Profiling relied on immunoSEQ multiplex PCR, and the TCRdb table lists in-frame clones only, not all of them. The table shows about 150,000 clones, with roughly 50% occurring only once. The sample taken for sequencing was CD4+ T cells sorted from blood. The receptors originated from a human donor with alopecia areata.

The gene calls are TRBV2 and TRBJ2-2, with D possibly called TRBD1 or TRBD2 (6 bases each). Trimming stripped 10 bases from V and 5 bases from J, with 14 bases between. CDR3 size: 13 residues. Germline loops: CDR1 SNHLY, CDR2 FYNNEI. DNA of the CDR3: TGTGCCATTAATGGGGGGCGAACCGGGGAGCTGTTTTTT. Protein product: CAINGGRTGELFF.

CDR3 DNA sequence: TGCAGCGTTGAAGATTTGGGGGGGAGATCCTACGAGCAGTACTTC. Translation: CSVEDLGGRSYEQYF. This chain uses TRBV29-1 with TRBJ2-7, with 7 bases fitting TRBD2. This CDR3 region has 15 residues. V was pared by 0 bases and J by 1 base, with 6 bases of the junction left unmatched. CDR1 and CDR2 from the germline V gene are SQVTM and ANQGSEA.

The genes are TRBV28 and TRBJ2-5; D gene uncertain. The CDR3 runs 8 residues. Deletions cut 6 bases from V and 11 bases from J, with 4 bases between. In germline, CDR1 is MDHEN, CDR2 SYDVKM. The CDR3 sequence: CASRGQYF. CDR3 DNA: TGTGCCAGCAGGGGTCAGTACTTC.

The CDR3 reads CASREAGGPAGANVLTF. The CDR3 DNA reads as TGCGCCAGCAGAGAAGCGGGAGGGCCGGCTGGGGCCAACGTCCTGACTTTC. The genes are TRBV5-1 and TRBJ2-6; TRBD2 matches 10 bases. CDR3 size: 17 residues. With 5 bases clipped from V and 2 bases from J, the junction kept 7 bases outside the gene matches. Germline V CDR1 and CDR2: SGHRS, YFSETQ.

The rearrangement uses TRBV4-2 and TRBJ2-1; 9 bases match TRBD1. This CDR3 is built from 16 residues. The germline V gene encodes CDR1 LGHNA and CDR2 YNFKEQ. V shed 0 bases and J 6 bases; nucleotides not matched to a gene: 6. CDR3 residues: CASSQEMGTGSNEQFF. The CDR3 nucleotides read TGTGCCAGCAGCCAAGAAATGGGGACAGGGTCCAATGAGCAGTTCTTC.

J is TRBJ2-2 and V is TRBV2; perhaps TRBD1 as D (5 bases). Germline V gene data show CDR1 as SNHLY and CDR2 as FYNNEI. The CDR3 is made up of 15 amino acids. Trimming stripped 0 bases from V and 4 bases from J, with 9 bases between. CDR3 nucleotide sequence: TGTGCCAGCAGTGAAGCTCCAGGGATCACCGGGGAGCTGTTTTTT. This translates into CASSEAPGITGELFF.

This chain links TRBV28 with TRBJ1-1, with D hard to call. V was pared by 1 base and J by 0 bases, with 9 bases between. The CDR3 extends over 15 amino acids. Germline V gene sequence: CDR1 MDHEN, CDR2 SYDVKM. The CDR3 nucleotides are TGTGCCAGCAGTTTATCGGGTAGCATGAACACTGAAGCTTTCTTT. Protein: CASSLSGSMNTEAFF.

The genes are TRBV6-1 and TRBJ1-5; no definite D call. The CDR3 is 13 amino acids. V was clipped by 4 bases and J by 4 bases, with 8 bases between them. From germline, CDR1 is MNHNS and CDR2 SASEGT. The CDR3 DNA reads TGTGCCAGCAGTGGCAGAAAAAATCAGCCCCAGCATTTT. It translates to CASSGRKNQPQHF.

The CDR3 spells CASSLRDLIGAFF. DNA for the CDR3: TGTGCCAGCAGCTTGAGGGACCTCATAGGAGCTTTCTTT. This rearrangement joins TRBV7-9 to TRBJ1-1; maybe TRBD1 (5 bases). V was shortened by 3 bases and J by 10 bases, with 15 bases between the two germline ends. CDR1 and CDR2 from the germline V gene are SEHNR and FQNEAQ (reference sequence). The CDR3 loop spans 13 amino acids.

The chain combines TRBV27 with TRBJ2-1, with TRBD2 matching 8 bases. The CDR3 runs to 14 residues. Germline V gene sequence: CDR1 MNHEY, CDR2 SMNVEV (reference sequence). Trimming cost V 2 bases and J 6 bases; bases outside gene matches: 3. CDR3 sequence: CASSLGAGGNEQFF. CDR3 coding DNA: TGTGCCAGCAGTTTAGGGGCGGGGGGCAATGAGCAGTTCTTC.

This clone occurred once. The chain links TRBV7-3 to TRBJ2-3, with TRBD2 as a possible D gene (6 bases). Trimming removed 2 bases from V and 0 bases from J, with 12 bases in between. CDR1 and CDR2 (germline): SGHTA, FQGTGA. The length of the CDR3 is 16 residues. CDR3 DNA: TGTGCCAGCAGCTTAGAAATAGCGGTTAGCACAGATACGCAGTATTTT. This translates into CASSLEIAVSTDTQYF.

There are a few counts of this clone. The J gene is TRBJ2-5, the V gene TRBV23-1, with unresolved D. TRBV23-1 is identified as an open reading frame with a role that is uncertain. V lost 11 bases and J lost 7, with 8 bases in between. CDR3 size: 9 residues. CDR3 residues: CALERTQYF. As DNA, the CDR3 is TGCGCCTTAGAGCGGACCCAGTACTTC.

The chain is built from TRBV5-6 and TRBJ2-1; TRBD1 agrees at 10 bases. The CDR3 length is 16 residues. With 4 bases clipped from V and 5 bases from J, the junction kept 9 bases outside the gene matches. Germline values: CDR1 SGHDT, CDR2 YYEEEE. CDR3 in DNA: TGTGCCAGCAGCCGTTTCGGGACAGGGGATCACAATGAGCAGTTCTTC. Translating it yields CASSRFGTGDHNEQFF.

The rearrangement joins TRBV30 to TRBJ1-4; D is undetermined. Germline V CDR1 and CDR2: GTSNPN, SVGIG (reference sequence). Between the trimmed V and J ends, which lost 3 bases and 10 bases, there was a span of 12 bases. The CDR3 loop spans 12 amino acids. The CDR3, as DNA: TGTGCCTGGAGGCAGGTGGTTGGAAAACTGTTTTTT. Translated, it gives CAWRQVVGKLFF.

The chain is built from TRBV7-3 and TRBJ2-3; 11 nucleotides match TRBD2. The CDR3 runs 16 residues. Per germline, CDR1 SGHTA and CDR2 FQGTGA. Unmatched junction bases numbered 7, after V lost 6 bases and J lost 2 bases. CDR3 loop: CASRIGTSGATDTQYF. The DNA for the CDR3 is TGTGCCAGCAGGATCGGGACTAGCGGAGCCACAGATACGCAGTATTTT.

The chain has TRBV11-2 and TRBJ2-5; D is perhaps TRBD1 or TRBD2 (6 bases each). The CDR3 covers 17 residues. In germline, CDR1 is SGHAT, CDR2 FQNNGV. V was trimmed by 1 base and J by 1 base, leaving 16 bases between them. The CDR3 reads CASSLGVKEGVQETQYF. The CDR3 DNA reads TGTGCCAGCAGCTTAGGTGTGAAGGAGGGGGTCCAAGAGACCCAGTACTTC.

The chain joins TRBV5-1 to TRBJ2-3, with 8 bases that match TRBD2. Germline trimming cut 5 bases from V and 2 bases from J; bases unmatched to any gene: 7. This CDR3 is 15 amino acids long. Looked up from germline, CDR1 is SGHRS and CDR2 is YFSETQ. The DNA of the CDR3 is TGCGCCAGCAGGAGCGGGAGATGGTCCACAGATACGCAGTATTTT. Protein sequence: CASRSGRWSTDTQYF.

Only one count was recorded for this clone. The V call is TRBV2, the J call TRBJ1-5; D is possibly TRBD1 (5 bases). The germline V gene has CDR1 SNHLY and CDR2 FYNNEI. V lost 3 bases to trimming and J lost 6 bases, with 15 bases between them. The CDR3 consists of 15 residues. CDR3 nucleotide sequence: TGTGCCAGCAGTGAGGAGACAGCTTTCTTTCAGCCCCAGCATTTT. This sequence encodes CASSEETAFFQPQHF.

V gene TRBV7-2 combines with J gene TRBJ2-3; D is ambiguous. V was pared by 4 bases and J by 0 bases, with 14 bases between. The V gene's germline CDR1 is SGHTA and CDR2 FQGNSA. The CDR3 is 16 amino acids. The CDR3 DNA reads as TGTGCCAGCAGCTCCGACCGGCAACCCAGCACAGATACGCAGTATTTT. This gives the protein CASSSDRQPSTDTQYF.

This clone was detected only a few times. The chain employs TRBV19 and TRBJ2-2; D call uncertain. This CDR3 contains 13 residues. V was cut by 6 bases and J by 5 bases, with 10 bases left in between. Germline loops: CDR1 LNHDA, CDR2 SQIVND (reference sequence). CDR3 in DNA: TGTGCCAGTAGGCGCACTACTACCGGGGAGCTGTTTTTT. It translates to CASRRTTTGELFF.